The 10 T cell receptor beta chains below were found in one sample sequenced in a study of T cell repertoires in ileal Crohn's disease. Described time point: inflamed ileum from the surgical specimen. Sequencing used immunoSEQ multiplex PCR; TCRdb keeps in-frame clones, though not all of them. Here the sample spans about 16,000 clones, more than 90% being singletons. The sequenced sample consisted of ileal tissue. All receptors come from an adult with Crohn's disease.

The CDR3 nucleotides read TGTGCCATCAGTGAGTTGTCGGGGGGCTACAATGAGCAGTTCTTC. Translating gives CAISELSGGYNEQFF. The chain combines TRBV10-3 with TRBJ2-1; TRBD2 matches at 7 bases. The ends lost 1 base at V and 3 bases at J; junction bases unmatched: 3. This CDR3 comprises 15 residues. Germline loops: CDR1 ENHRY, CDR2 SYGVKD.

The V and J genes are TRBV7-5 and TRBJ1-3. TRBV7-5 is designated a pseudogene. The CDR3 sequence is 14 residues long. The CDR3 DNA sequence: TGTGTCAGAAGCTTCAGAGACTCTGGAAACACCATATATTTT. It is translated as CVRSFRDSGNTIYF.

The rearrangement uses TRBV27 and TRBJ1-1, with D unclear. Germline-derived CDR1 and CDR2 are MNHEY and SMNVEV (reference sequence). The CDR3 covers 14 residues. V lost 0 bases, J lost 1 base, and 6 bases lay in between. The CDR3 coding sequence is TGTGCCAGCAGTTTATCGTGGGCGAACACTGAAGCTTTCTTT. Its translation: CASSLSWANTEAFF.

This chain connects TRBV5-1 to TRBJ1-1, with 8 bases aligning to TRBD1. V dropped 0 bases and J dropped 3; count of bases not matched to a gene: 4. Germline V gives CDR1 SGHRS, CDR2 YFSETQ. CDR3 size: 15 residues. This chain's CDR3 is CASSLAGQEYTEAFF. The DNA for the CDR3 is TGCGCCAGCAGCTTGGCGGGACAGGAGTACACTGAAGCTTTCTTT.

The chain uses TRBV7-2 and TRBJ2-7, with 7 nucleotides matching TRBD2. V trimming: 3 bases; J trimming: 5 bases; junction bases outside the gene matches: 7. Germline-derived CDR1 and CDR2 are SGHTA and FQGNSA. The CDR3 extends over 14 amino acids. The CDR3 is CASSLGRGGNEQYF. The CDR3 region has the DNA TGTGCCAGCAGCTTGGGGAGGGGAGGGAACGAGCAGTACTTC. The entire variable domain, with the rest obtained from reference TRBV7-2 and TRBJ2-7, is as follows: GAGVSQSPSNKVTEKGKDVELRCDPISGHTALYWYRQSLGQGLEFLIYFQGNSAPDKSGLPSDRFSAERTGGSVSTLTIQRTQQEDSAVYLCASSLGRGGNEQYFGPGTRLTVT.

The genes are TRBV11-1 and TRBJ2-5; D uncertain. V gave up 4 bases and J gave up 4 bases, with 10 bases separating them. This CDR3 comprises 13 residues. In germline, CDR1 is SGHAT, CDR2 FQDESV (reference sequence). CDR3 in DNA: TGTGCCAGCAGCTCCTCTCCAATAGAGACCCAGTACTTC. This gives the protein CASSSSPIETQYF. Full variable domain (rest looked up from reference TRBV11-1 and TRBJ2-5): EAEVAQSPRYKITEKSQAVAFWCDPISGHATLYWYRQILGQGPELLVQFQDESVVDDSQLPKDRFSAERLKGVDSTLKIQPAELGDSAMYLCASSSSPIETQYFGPGTRLLVL.

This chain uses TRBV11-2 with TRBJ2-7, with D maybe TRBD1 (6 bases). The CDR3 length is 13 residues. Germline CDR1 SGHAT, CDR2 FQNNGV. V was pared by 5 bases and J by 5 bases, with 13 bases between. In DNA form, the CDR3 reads TGTGCCAGCAGCCGAGGGGGAGTGGACGAGCAGTACTTC. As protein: CASSRGGVDEQYF. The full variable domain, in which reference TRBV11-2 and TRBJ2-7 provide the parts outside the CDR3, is EAGVAQSPRYKIIEKRQSVAFWCNPISGHATLYWYQQILGQGPKLLIQFQNNGVVDDSQLPKDRFSAERLKGVDSTLKIQPAKLEDSAVYLCASSRGGVDEQYFGPGTRLTVT.

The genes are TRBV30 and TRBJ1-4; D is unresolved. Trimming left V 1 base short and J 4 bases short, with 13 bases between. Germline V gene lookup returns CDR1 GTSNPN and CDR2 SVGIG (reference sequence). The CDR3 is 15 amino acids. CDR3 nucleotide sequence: TGTGCCTGGAGTGCTTCCTTGGGGTTTAATGAAAAACTGTTTTTT. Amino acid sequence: CAWSASLGFNEKLFF.

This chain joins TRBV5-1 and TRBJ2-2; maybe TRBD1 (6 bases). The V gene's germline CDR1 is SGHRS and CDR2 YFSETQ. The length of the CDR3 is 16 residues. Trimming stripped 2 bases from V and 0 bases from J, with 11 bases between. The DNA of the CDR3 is TGCGCCAGCAGCTTTACCGGGACAACGAACACCGGGGAGCTGTTTTTT. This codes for CASSFTGTTNTGELFF.

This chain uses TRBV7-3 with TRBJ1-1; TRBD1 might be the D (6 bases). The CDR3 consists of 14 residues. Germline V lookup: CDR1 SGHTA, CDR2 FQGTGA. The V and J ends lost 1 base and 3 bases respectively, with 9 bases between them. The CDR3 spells CASSLRGLDTEAFF. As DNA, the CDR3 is TGTGCCAGCAGCTTAAGGGGGCTAGACACTGAAGCTTTCTTT.